These T cell receptor beta chains were read from a single sample in a study of blood T cell repertoires in COVID-19. Libraries were prepared by immunoSEQ multiplex PCR; TCRdb keeps only in-frame clonotypes and omits some of them. The profile shows approximately 70,000 clones, roughly 80% of them singletons. The sample was peripheral blood. Receptors were obtained from an older woman with acute or convalescent COVID-19. The CDR3 runs from the conserved cysteine through the conserved F or W. D genes are given only for firm matches. The size field is filled for only some rows; it gives once, few, many or a size class.

-	TRBV5-1	TRBD2	TRBJ2-3	TGCGCCAGCAGCTTGGGACTAGCGGGCACAGATACGCAGTATTTT	CASSLGLAGTDTQYF
once	TRBV21-1	-	TRBJ2-2	TGTGCCAGCAGCAAAGGGACAGGGGGGGGAACCGGGGAGCTGTTTTTT	CASSKGTGGGTGELFF
-	TRBV5-4	TRBD1	TRBJ2-5	TGTGCCAGTCGGGACAGGGTCTCGGAGACCCAGTACTTC	CASRDRVSETQYF
-	TRBV19	-	TRBJ1-2	TGTGCCAGTAGTATAGCGATCCTAAACTATGGCTACACCTTC	CASSIAILNYGYTF
-	TRBV5-1	-	TRBJ1-2	TGCGCCAGCAGCTCGACATTGGCCGTCTACACCTTC	CASSSTLAVYTF
-	TRBV29-1	-	TRBJ2-5	TGCAGCGTTGCGGGGGGGACAGGGAGGGCGCAAGAGACCCAGTACTTC	CSVAGGTGRAQETQYF
-	TRBV6-1	-	TRBJ1-3	TGTGCCAGCAGTGAAGTTGACGGGTCTGGAAACACCATATATTTT	CASSEVDGSGNTIYF
-	TRBV5-4	-	TRBJ1-1	TGTGCCAGCAGCTTGGGCGGGCTGAACACTGAAGCTTTCTTT	CASSLGGLNTEAFF
-	TRBV2	-	TRBJ1-5	TGTGCCAGCGCATTTGGGCAGGACAATCAGCCCCAGCATTTT	CASAFGQDNQPQHF
-	TRBV10-3	-	TRBJ1-1	TGTGCCATCAGATCCGGGACAAGGAACACTGAAGCTTTCTTT	CAIRSGTRNTEAFF
-	TRBV27	-	TRBJ1-1	TGTGCCAGCAGTTTTCATGGGGTAGGGGGCACTGAAGCTTTCTTT	CASSFHGVGGTEAFF
-	TRBV7-9	-	TRBJ1-6	TGTGCCAGCAGCCGGGATGGTAGCCGTAATTCACCCCTCCACTTT	CASSRDGSRNSPLHF
-	TRBV5-4	-	TRBJ1-1	TGTGCCAGCAGCTGGGCCCAAGGTGGCACTGAAGCTTTCTTT	CASSWAQGGTEAFF
-	TRBV27	-	TRBJ1-1	TGTGCCAGCAGAAGAAGCCGGACTGAAGCTTTCTTT	CASRRSRTEAFF
-	TRBV3-1/TRBV3-2	-	TRBJ2-3	TGTGCCAGCAGCCAAGGCCGAGGAGATACGCAGTATTTT	CASSQGRGDTQYF
-	TRBV11-2	-	TRBJ2-1	TGTGCCAGCAGCTTAGTGGGACAAAATGAGCAGTTCTTC	CASSLVGQNEQFF
-	TRBV18	TRBD1	TRBJ2-2	TGTGCCAGCTCAAAAGGGACAGTGAACACCGGGGAGCTGTTTTTT	CASSKGTVNTGELFF